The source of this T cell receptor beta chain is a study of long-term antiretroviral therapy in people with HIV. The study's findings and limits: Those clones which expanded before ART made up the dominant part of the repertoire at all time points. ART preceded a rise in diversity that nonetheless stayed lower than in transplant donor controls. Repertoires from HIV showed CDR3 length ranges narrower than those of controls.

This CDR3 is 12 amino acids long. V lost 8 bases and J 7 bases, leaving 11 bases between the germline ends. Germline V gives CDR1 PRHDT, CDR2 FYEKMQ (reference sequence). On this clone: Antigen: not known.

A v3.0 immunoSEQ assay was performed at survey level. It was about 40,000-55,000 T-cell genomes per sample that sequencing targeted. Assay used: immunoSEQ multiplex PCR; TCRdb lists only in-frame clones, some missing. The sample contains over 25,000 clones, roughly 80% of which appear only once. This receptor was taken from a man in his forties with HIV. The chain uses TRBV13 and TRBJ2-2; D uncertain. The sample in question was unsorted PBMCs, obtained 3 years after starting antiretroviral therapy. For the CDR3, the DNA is TGTGCCAGCGGTCAAGGTGGCGGGGAGCTGTTTTTT. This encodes CASGQGGGELFF.